This T cell receptor beta chain was sequenced during a study of cytomegalovirus exposure and HLA in healthy donors. Separate from the approximately 600-subject first cohort was the 120-subject validation cohort, to which the donors belonged. CDR3 length: 13 amino acids. Germline V CDR1 and CDR2: SQVTM, ANQGSEA. The V gene end was trimmed by 5 bases and the J gene end by 5 bases; junction bases not matched to a gene: 6. Libraries were prepared by immunoSEQ multiplex PCR; TCRdb keeps only in-frame clonotypes and omits some of them. The table has around 34,000 clones, over 80% seen once. This sequence joins TRBV29-1 and TRBJ2-1; 7 bases are shared with TRBD2. This TCR was sampled from a man between 18 and 29 years old in good health and CMV-seronegative. Sequenced: PBMCs. CDR3 sequence reads: CSVPAGEHNEQFF. The DNA for the CDR3 is TGCAGCGTTCCGGCGGGAGAACACAATGAGCAGTTCTTC.